This TCR beta chain was captured by sequencing in a study of cytomegalovirus exposure and HLA in healthy donors. The J segment lost 3 bases and the V segment lost 1 base, leaving 2 bases of the junction unmatched. CDR1 SGHTA and CDR2 FQGNSA come from the germline V gene. CDR3 length: 15 residues. The primer mix had 60 Vbeta and 13 Jbeta primers. Here immunoSEQ multiplex PCR was the method, and the copy in TCRdb shows in-frame clones only, minus some. Of more than 95,000 clones listed, about 86% are singletons. The donors comprised healthy bone marrow donors. The chain has TRBV7-2 and TRBJ2-7; 11 nucleotides line up with TRBD2. Sequences were obtained from PBMCs. The sequence derives from a young woman in good health and CMV-seronegative. The CDR3: CASSLELAGDYEQYF. The CDR3, as DNA: TGTGCCAGCAGCTTAGAACTAGCGGGAGACTACGAGCAGTACTTC.